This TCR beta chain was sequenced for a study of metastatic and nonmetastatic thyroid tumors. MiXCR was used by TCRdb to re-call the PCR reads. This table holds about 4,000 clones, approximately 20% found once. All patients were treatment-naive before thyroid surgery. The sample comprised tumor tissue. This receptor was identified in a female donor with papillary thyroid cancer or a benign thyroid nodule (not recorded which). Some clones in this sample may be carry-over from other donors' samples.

CDR3 sequence reads: CSARDRGRRVGRNEQFF. The DNA of the CDR3 is TGCAGTGCTAGAGATCGGGGCCGGAGGGTGGGTAGGAATGAGCAGTTCTTC. The genes are TRBV20-1 and TRBJ2-1, with a possible D match to TRBD2 (6 bases). CDR1 and CDR2 from the germline V gene are DFQATT and SNEGSKA (reference sequence). The CDR3 runs to 17 residues. Between the trimmed V and J ends, which lost 0 bases and 7 bases, there was a span of 22 bases.